Below are 2 T cell receptor beta chains sequenced from a single sample in a study of human T cells and chemical hapten exposure. Documented time point: pre-sensitization, week 0. Treatment specified: therapeutic diphenylcyclopropenone sensitization with weekly scalp DPC. Each CDR3 protein is one row after TCRdb ran MiXCR on the RACE reads. The data contain about 85,000 distinct CDR3 sequences, around 8.8% of them singletons. The specimen comprised whole blood, sampled in connection with sensitization to the hapten diphenylcyclopropenone (DPC). These receptors were collected from a man aged 40-55 years with alopecia areata. Some clones in this sample may be carry-over from other donors' samples.

The gene calls are TRBV11-2 and TRBJ2-3; tentative D call: TRBD2 (6 bases). The V gene's germline CDR1 is SGHAT and CDR2 FQNNGV. Trimming removed 3 bases at V and 3 bases at J, with 10 bases between. The CDR3 has 14 amino acids. Written as DNA, the CDR3 is TGTGCCAGCAGCTTCGGACTAACGACAGATACGCAGTATTTT. Translating gives CASSFGLTTDTQYF.

This clonotype occurred many times. The rearrangement links TRBV10-3 to TRBJ1-1; D is uncertain. The germline V gene encodes CDR1 ENHRY and CDR2 SYGVKD. CDR3 length: 13 amino acids. Trimming shortened V by 4 bases and J by 4 bases, and 10 bases separated the two germline ends. Here the CDR3 reads CAISVDEGTEAFF. CDR3 coding DNA: TGTGCCATCAGTGTTGACGAGGGCACTGAAGCTTTCTTT.